Listed below are T cell receptor beta chains from one sample, sequenced in a study of beta chain features in type 1 diabetes. Produced via immunoSEQ multiplex PCR; TCRdb's table is partial and in-frame only. Of roughly 340,000 clones in the sample, roughly 14% were seen once. The sequencing sample was made of naive CD4+ T cells from blood. All receptors derive from a woman younger than 30 with type 1 diabetes. Each CDR3 is given with its conserved first and last residue. The order of the fields is CDR3 protein, V gene, CDR3 length, J gene.

CDR3: CASGQQGRPEAFF; V: TRBV9; length: 13; J: TRBJ1-1
CDR3: CASSLGLAGGGDTQYF; V: TRBV7-2; length: 16; J: TRBJ2-3
CDR3: CASSPQAGHTDTQYF; V: TRBV4-1; length: 15; J: TRBJ2-3
CDR3: CASSHGRLEGNTEAFF; V: TRBV14; length: 16; J: TRBJ1-1
CDR3: CASSSSGNTYNEQFF; V: TRBV5-1; length: 15; J: TRBJ2-1
CDR3: CASRGQGLNTGELFF; V: TRBV19; length: 15; J: TRBJ2-2
CDR3: CASGLAGGPAWETQYF; V: TRBV19; length: 16; J: TRBJ2-5
CDR3: CASREWESSYGYTF; V: TRBV6-6; length: 14; J: TRBJ1-2
CDR3: CASSRLGLIVYNEQFF; V: TRBV7-6; length: 16; J: TRBJ2-1
CDR3: CASSQGAGGYTF; V: TRBV28; length: 12; J: TRBJ1-2
CDR3: CASSQGALGYTF; V: TRBV10-2; length: 12; J: TRBJ1-2
CDR3: CASTPGRPNTEAFF; V: TRBV18; length: 14; J: TRBJ1-1
CDR3: CASSNLAGSYNEQFF; V: TRBV5-1; length: 15; J: TRBJ2-1
CDR3: CASSYGQGAGGYGYTF; V: TRBV6-5; length: 16; J: TRBJ1-2
CDR3: CASSPRLAFYEQYF; V: TRBV14; length: 14; J: TRBJ2-7
CDR3: CASSVPAGRGSYNEQFF; V: TRBV25-1; length: 17; J: TRBJ2-1
CDR3: CSVGKGTSDEQYF; V: TRBV29-1; length: 13; J: TRBJ2-7
CDR3: CASGQLVGELFF; V: TRBV7-2; length: 12; J: TRBJ2-2
CDR3: CASSQEIDRVDYGYTF; V: TRBV4-3; length: 16; J: TRBJ1-2
CDR3: CASGNPGYEQFF; V: TRBV7-8; length: 12; J: TRBJ2-1
CDR3: CASSLGRTDTQYF; V: TRBV27; length: 13; J: TRBJ2-3
CDR3: CASSLRSSSTDTQYF; V: TRBV7-9; length: 15; J: TRBJ2-3
CDR3: CASSLTANQPQHF; V: TRBV7-9; length: 13; J: TRBJ1-5